This entry lists 20 T cell receptor beta chains sequenced from one sample in a study of blood T cell repertoires in COVID-19 (dated by TCRdb to the early 2020s). Library method: the immunoSEQ multiplex PCR assay. In TCRdb, the immuneACCESS table is reduced to in-frame sequences with V and J assigned. These tables do not hold every clone; where another copy was compared, an unresolved V gene accounts for under half, and the others remain unexplained. This sample holds tens of thousands of clones; approximately 83% were observed only once. Together, the top ten hold roughly 10% of the sample. The sequencing sample was made of peripheral blood. The receptors were gathered from a human donor in a cohort sampled during active COVID-19.

The genes are TRBV2 and TRBJ1-5; 8 positions agree with TRBD1. The CDR3 has 14 amino acids. Germline V gene data show CDR1 as SNHLY and CDR2 as FYNNEI. Trimming took 4 bases from V and 6 from J; bases not matched to a gene: 5. The CDR3 protein is CASSAGGAGQPQHF. In nucleotides, the CDR3 is TGTGCCAGCAGTGCAGGGGGCGCCGGTCAGCCCCAGCATTTT.

This clone was seen only once. The chain links TRBV5-5 to TRBJ1-1, with 7 bases identical to TRBD1. Per the germline V gene, CDR1 is SGHKS and CDR2 is YYEKEE (reference sequence). The V and J ends lost 3 bases and 1 base, in that order; junction bases with no gene match: 6. The CDR3 totals 15 residues. The CDR3 nucleotides read TGTGCCAGCAGCTGGGACAGCCGCTCGAACACTGAAGCTTTCTTT. It yields the protein CASSWDSRSNTEAFF.

This clone was counted a few times. CDR3 sequence: CASSVLNSPLHF. The DNA for the CDR3 is TGTGCCAGTAGTGTCCTAAATTCACCCCTCCACTTT. The chain couples TRBV19 to TRBJ1-6; D not certain. The V gene lost 5 bases and the J gene lost 7 bases, with 6 bases spanning the gap. This CDR3 is built from 12 residues. Germline V CDR1 and CDR2: LNHDA, SQIVND (reference sequence).

J is TRBJ1-2 and V is TRBV10-3, with D perhaps matching TRBD1 (5 bases). Germline V gene lookup returns CDR1 ENHRY and CDR2 SYGVKD. With 10 bases removed from V and 5 bases from J, the gap between germline ends came to 17 bases. This CDR3 is built from 13 residues. The CDR3 here is CASGDGHLYGYTF. The CDR3 DNA is TGTGCCAGCGGGGACGGCCACTTATATGGCTACACCTTC.

The chain links TRBV27 to TRBJ1-1; unclear D gene. Trimming shortened V by 0 bases and J by 5 bases, and 7 bases separated the two germline ends. The CDR3 totals 13 residues. CDR1 is MNHEY and CDR2 is SMNVEV in the germline V gene (reference sequence). CDR3 nucleotide sequence: TGTGCCAGCAGTTTATCCGGGAGAACTGAAGCTTTCTTT. Translation gives CASSLSGRTEAFF.

This CDR3 reads CASSASGTGRAGELFF. The CDR3 DNA reads TGTGCCAGTAGCGCCTCCGGGACAGGGAGGGCCGGGGAGCTGTTTTTT. The rearrangement links TRBV19 to TRBJ2-2; 9 positions match TRBD1. Trimming removed 6 bases from V and 6 bases from J; junction bases left unmatched: 11. The CDR3 length is 16 residues. Germline assignment: CDR1 LNHDA and CDR2 SQIVND (reference sequence).

The chain couples TRBV6-5 to TRBJ1-1; possibly TRBD1 for D (5 bases). With 2 bases removed from V and 0 bases from J, the gap between germline ends came to 13 bases. CDR1 is MNHEY, CDR2 SVGAGI, per germline. The CDR3 totals 16 residues. The CDR3 DNA reads TGTGCCAGCAGTTACCGTACAGGTTCCATGAACACTGAAGCTTTCTTT. Amino acids: CASSYRTGSMNTEAFF.

This chain joins TRBV18 and TRBJ1-1; 9 nucleotides match TRBD1. V was clipped by 5 bases and J by 0 bases; unmatched bases: 7. The germline CDR1 and CDR2 sequences are KGHSH and LQKENI. CDR3 length equals 16 residues. The DNA for the CDR3 is TGTGCCAGCTCAATCGGGACAGGGAACATGAACACTGAAGCTTTCTTT. This codes for CASSIGTGNMNTEAFF.

The chain employs TRBV5-4 and TRBJ2-1; 13 bases fit TRBD2. There are 15 residues in the CDR3. Germline V gene data show CDR1 as SGHNT and CDR2 as YYREEE (reference sequence). Unmatched junction bases numbered 9, after V lost 7 bases and J lost 8 bases. CDR3 in amino acids: CASSLTSGRNDEQFF. The CDR3 coding sequence is TGTGCCAGCTCCTTGACTAGCGGGAGGAACGATGAGCAGTTCTTC.

The V and J genes are TRBV6-6 and TRBJ2-7; D perhaps matches TRBD1 (7 bases). V lost 8 bases and J lost 3, with 14 bases in between. Germline V gene data show CDR1 as MNHNY and CDR2 as SVGAGI (reference sequence). The CDR3 contains 13 residues. CDR3 bases: TGTGCCAGCGGCGGGACAGACTTCTACGAGCAGTACTTC. Protein product: CASGGTDFYEQYF.

V is TRBV29-1 and J is TRBJ2-6; TRBD2 agrees at 9 bases. Germline loops: CDR1 SQVTM, CDR2 ANQGSEA. J lost 2 bases, V lost 4 bases, and 3 bases had no gene match. The CDR3 extends over 15 amino acids. Written as DNA, the CDR3 is TGCAGCGTTGGGGTAGCGGGAGCTGGGGCCAACGTCCTGACTTTC. Its protein is CSVGVAGAGANVLTF.

This clone has just one count. The V and J genes are TRBV5-1 and TRBJ2-7, with a tentative D call TRBD1 (6 bases). Trimming shortened V by 6 bases and J by 2 bases, and 15 bases separated the two germline ends. This CDR3 contains 14 residues. Germline CDR1 and CDR2: SGHRS and YFSETQ. The CDR3 reads CASTLDSHTYEQYF. CDR3 sequence (DNA): TGCGCCAGCACCCTGGACAGTCACACCTACGAGCAGTACTTC. The whole variable domain, remainder taken from reference TRBV5-1 and TRBJ2-7, is KAGVTQTPRYLIKTRGQQVTLSCSPISGHRSVSWYQQTPGQGLQFLFEYFSETQRNKGNFPGRFSGRQFSNSRSEMNVSTLELGDSALYLCASTLDSHTYEQYFGPGTRLTVT.

This chain connects TRBV28 to TRBJ1-2; 8 bases map to TRBD1. CDR1 is MDHEN, CDR2 SYDVKM, per germline. The junction had 6 bases not matched to a gene; V was cut back by 5 bases and J by 4 bases. This CDR3 spans 14 amino acids. The CDR3: CASSQGAIGYGYTF. The CDR3 bases are TGTGCCAGCAGTCAGGGGGCTATAGGCTATGGCTACACCTTC.

This chain joins TRBV5-1 and TRBJ1-2, with D perhaps matching TRBD1 (5 bases). CDR3 length: 13 amino acids. Trimming shortened V by 3 bases and J by 4 bases, and 10 bases separated the two germline ends. Germline CDR1 is SGHRS and CDR2 is YFSETQ. The CDR3 DNA reads as TGCGCCAGCAGCTGGGGGGACGGCTATGGCTACACCTTC. It codes for CASSWGDGYGYTF.

CDR3 nucleotides: TGTGCCAGCCTCAGAAGGGGCCTCAACTATGGCTACACCTTC. Encoded protein: CASLRRGLNYGYTF. J is TRBJ1-2 and V is TRBV28, with D possibly matching TRBD1 (5 bases). V was shortened by 8 bases and J by 2 bases, with 15 bases between the two germline ends. Germline loops: CDR1 MDHEN, CDR2 SYDVKM. The CDR3 loop spans 14 amino acids.

This sequence joins TRBV6-5 and TRBJ2-7; D not resolved. The V and J ends lost 0 bases and 6 bases respectively, with 12 bases between them. CDR1 is MNHEY and CDR2 is SVGAGI in the germline V gene. The CDR3 runs to 14 residues. In DNA form, the CDR3 reads TGTGCCAGCAGTTACTCCTTCCCAGGCCCCGAGCAGTACTTC. Translated, it gives CASSYSFPGPEQYF.

In nucleotides, the CDR3 is TGTGCCAGTAGGGTGGACTGGCATGGGGCCGGGGAGCTGTTTTTT. Encoded protein: CASRVDWHGAGELFF. V is TRBV19 and J is TRBJ2-2; D is possibly TRBD2 (5 bases). Trimming stripped 6 bases from V and 6 bases from J, with 17 bases between. Germline-derived CDR1 and CDR2 are LNHDA and SQIVND (reference sequence). CDR3 length: 15 residues.

By share, this clone ranks as medium-sized (0.01 to 0.1%). V usage is TRBV7-9 and J usage is TRBJ2-5; D is perhaps TRBD2 (5 bases). CDR3 length equals 14 residues. Trimming cost V 5 bases and J 0 bases, with 10 bases left between them. Germline V gene data show CDR1 as SEHNR and CDR2 as FQNEAQ (reference sequence). CDR3 in amino acids: CASSLERYQETQYF. The CDR3 DNA reads TGTGCCAGCAGCCTTGAGCGGTACCAAGAGACCCAGTACTTC.

The chain uses TRBV3-1 (or the pseudogene TRBV3-2) and TRBJ2-7, with 9 bases lining up with TRBD1. J lost 3 bases, V lost 1 base, and 22 bases had no gene match. This CDR3 is built from 21 residues. CDR1 and CDR2 from the germline V gene are LGHDT and YNNKEL (reference sequence). In DNA form, the CDR3 reads TGTGCCAGCAGCCAAGTGGTCCCCGCACAGGGGGCAGAGGCGGACAACTACGAGCAGTACTTC. Translation: CASSQVVPAQGAEADNYEQYF.

V usage is TRBV27 and J usage is TRBJ2-3; possible D gene TRBD1, 5 bases. Germline CDR1 and CDR2: MNHEY and SMNVEV (reference sequence). This CDR3 region has 17 residues. The V end lost 5 bases, the J end lost 3 bases, and 21 bases lay between the germline ends. The CDR3 DNA is TGTGCCAGCAGTAGGGGCCGCACCTATTTAGCAACAGATACGCAGTATTTT. Its translation is CASSRGRTYLATDTQYF.